These 8 T cell receptor beta chains were sequenced from one sample in a study of lymphopenia after photon versus proton radiotherapy (dated by TCRdb to the late 2010s). The library was built by means of the immunoSEQ multiplex PCR assay. As stored in TCRdb, this immuneACCESS dataset retains in-frame rearrangements with V and J assigned. A fraction of the clones does not appear; measured against another copy, unresolved V genes explain less than half of the discrepancy, and the remainder lacks a known reason. The sample profile shows approximately 47,000 clones; around 86% of them were found once. Over 2% of the sample is in the top ten clones. This specimen was peripheral blood, taken from a patient treated with photon-based radiotherapy. These receptors were taken from a middle-aged man with gastric cancer.

CDR3 loop: CASSVGGQGRNSPLHF. The CDR3 DNA is TGTGCCAGCAGCGTAGGGGGGCAGGGGAGAAATTCACCCCTCCACTTT. V and J are TRBV9 and TRBJ1-6; TRBD1 might be the D (6 bases). The CDR3 has 16 residues. Germline CDR1 reads SGDLS; CDR2 reads YYNGEE. V lost 0 bases, J lost 7 bases, and 14 bases lay in between.

The V call is TRBV19, the J call TRBJ2-2; D possibly corresponds to TRBD2 (5 bases). V lost 3 bases and J lost 1, with 9 bases in between. This CDR3 has 15 residues. The V gene's germline CDR1 is LNHDA and CDR2 SQIVND (reference sequence). Here the CDR3 DNA reads TGTGCCAGTAGTATTAGCGCCGTGAACACCGGGGAGCTGTTTTTT. Translation gives CASSISAVNTGELFF.

The chain employs TRBV6-5 and TRBJ2-5; the D gene is possibly TRBD1 (6 bases). Germline CDR1 and CDR2: MNHEY and SVGAGI. Trimming removed 0 bases from V and 5 bases from J, with 7 bases in between. The CDR3 runs 13 residues. CDR3 protein: CASSYSDRETQYF. The CDR3 coding sequence is TGTGCCAGCAGTTACTCCGACAGGGAGACCCAGTACTTC.

The J gene is TRBJ2-6, the V gene TRBV4-3; unclear D gene. Between the trimmed V and J ends, which lost 0 bases and 0 bases, there was a span of 9 bases. Per germline, CDR1 LGHNA and CDR2 YSLEER. The length of the CDR3 is 17 residues. The CDR3 region has the DNA TGCGCCAGCAGCCAAGAATTGACATTCTCTGGGGCCAACGTCCTGACTTTC. It encodes CASSQELTFSGANVLTF.

The rearrangement uses TRBV10-3 and TRBJ1-5; D possibly corresponds to TRBD1 (5 bases). Germline assignment: CDR1 ENHRY and CDR2 SYGVKD. The CDR3 loop spans 15 amino acids. Trimming left V 6 bases short and J 5 bases short, with 17 bases between. Here the CDR3 reads CAISVAGGSDQPQHF. CDR3 coding DNA: TGTGCCATCAGCGTGGCGGGGGGTTCGGATCAGCCCCAGCATTTT.

The chain carries TRBV5-1 and TRBJ2-5; 8 nucleotides agree with TRBD1. CDR3 length: 14 residues. J gave up 1 base and V 4 bases, and 3 bases lay outside the gene matches. Germline loops: CDR1 SGHRS, CDR2 YFSETQ. The CDR3 bases are TGCGCCAGCAGCAGACAGGGGATCCAAGAGACCCAGTACTTC. Protein product: CASSRQGIQETQYF.

The V call is TRBV29-1, the J call TRBJ2-1; D is possibly TRBD1 (5 bases). Trimming took off 7 bases at V and 0 bases at J, with 16 bases between the two ends. Germline V gives CDR1 SQVTM, CDR2 ANQGSEA. The CDR3 loop spans 15 amino acids. The chain's CDR3 is CSASSGMSSYNEQFF. CDR3 DNA sequence: TGCAGCGCCTCTTCAGGGATGAGCTCCTACAATGAGCAGTTCTTC.

This chain connects TRBV30 to TRBJ1-3; 11 bases fit TRBD1. Germline CDR1 is GTSNPN and CDR2 is SVGIG (reference sequence). This CDR3 is 13 amino acids long. V was pared by 3 bases and J by 6 bases, with 1 base of the junction left unmatched. Written as DNA, the CDR3 is TGTGCCTGGAGGGGACAGGGGGAAAACACCATATATTTT. This sequence encodes CAWRGQGENTIYF.